Below are 3 T cell receptor beta chains sequenced from a single sample in a study of blood T cell repertoires in COVID-19. Repertoires were generated with immunoSEQ multiplex PCR, while TCRdb's copy carries only in-frame clones and drops some. The table lists about 69,000 clones, 75% to 90% of them singletons. The source material was peripheral blood. Receptor source: a woman aged 45-60 years with active COVID-19.

The rearrangement joins TRBV9 to TRBJ2-1; 8 bases match TRBD1. V shed 3 bases and J 4 bases; nucleotides not matched to a gene: 9. Per the germline V gene, CDR1 is SGDLS and CDR2 is YYNGEE. The CDR3 is 16 residues long. CDR3 protein: CASSDRTGGAYNEQFF. CDR3 DNA: TGTGCCAGCAGCGACCGAACAGGGGGTGCTTACAATGAGCAGTTCTTC.

This chain connects TRBV28 to TRBJ1-3, with 12 positions matching TRBD1. Germline lookup yields CDR1 MDHEN and CDR2 SYDVKM. With V trimmed by 3 bases and J by 4 bases, 7 bases remained unmatched. CDR3 length: 17 residues. In nucleotides, the CDR3 is TGTGCCAGCAGTTTGGGGACAGGGGGCTTGTCGGGAAACACCATATATTTT. Protein: CASSLGTGGLSGNTIYF. The full variable domain, its missing parts supplied by reference TRBV28 and TRBJ1-3, is DVKVTQSSRYLVKRTGEKVFLECVQDMDHENMFWYRQDPGLGLRLIYFSYDVKMKEKGDIPEGYSVSREKKERFSLILESASTNQTSMYLCASSLGTGGLSGNTIYFGEGSWLTVV.

V gene TRBV30 combines with J gene TRBJ2-2, with D unclear. From germline, CDR1 is GTSNPN and CDR2 SVGIG (reference sequence). The V end was cut by 4 bases, the J end by 6 bases, with 6 bases between. This CDR3 is built from 11 residues. Written as DNA, the CDR3 is TGTGCCTGGATGCAGGCCGGGGAGCTGTTTTTT. Translated, it gives CAWMQAGELFF.